This TCR beta chain was identified during a study of T cell responses to AZD1222 COVID-19 vaccine. Points from the study as a whole: Dominant CD4 TCR responses targeted spike regions 160-218 and 743-854.

Profiled with immunoSEQ multiplex PCR; TCRdb holds only in-frame clones, not every one. This sample has over 100,000 clones, with about 80% found just once. The V segment lost 0 bases and the J segment 5 bases; nucleotides outside the gene matches: 8. This CDR3 is built from 16 residues. The germline CDR1 and CDR2 sequences are LGHNA and YNFKEQ. About this clone: Its antigen remains unknown.

The rearrangement links TRBV4-2 to TRBJ2-5; 8 nucleotides match TRBD2. The receptor was derived from an adult in good health. Sequenced here: peripheral blood, sampled on day 0 of AZD1222 vaccination. Here the CDR3 DNA reads TGTGCCAGCAGCCAAGACTCTGCGGGGGGCAGGGAGACCCAGTACTTC. This sequence encodes CASSQDSAGGRETQYF.